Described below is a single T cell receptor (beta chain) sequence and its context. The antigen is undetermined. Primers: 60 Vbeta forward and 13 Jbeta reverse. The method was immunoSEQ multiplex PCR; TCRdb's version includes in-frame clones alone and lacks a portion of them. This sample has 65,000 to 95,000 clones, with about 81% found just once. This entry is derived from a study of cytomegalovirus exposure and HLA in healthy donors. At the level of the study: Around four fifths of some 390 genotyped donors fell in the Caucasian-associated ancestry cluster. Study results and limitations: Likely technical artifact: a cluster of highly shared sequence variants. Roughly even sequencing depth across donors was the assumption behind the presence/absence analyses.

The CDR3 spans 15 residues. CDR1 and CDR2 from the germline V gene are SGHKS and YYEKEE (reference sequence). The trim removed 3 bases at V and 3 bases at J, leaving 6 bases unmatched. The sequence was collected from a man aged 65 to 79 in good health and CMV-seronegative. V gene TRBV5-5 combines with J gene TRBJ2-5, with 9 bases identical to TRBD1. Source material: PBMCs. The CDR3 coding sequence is TGTGCCAGCAGCTCCGGGACAGGGCTAAAAGAGACCCAGTACTTC. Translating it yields CASSSGTGLKETQYF.